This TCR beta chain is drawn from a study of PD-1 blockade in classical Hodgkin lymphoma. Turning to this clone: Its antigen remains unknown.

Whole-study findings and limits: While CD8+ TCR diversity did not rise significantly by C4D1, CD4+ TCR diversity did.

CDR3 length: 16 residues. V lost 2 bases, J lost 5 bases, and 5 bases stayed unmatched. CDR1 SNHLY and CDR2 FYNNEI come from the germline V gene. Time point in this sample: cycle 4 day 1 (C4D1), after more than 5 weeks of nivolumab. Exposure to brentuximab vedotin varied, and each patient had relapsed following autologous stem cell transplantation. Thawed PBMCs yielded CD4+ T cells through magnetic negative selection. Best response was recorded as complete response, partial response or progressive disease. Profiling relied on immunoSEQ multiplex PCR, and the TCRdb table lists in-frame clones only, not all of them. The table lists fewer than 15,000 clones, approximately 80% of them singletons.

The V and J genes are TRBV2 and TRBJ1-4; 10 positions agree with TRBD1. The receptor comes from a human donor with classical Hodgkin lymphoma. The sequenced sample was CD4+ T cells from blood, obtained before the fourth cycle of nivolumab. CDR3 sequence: CASSEMRTGGNEKLFF. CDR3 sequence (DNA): TGTGCCAGCAGTGAAATGAGGACAGGGGGGAATGAAAAACTGTTTTTT.